This TCR beta chain was profiled in a study of shared clonotypes between healthy human individuals. The assay was run at deep level. Generated by immunoSEQ multiplex PCR, the TCRdb table keeps only in-frame clones and is missing some. This sample has around 2,100,000 clones, with about 94% found just once. The germline CDR1 and CDR2 sequences are SGDLS and YYNGEE. The CDR3 consists of 14 residues. V lost 1 base, J lost 0 bases, and 8 bases lay in between. Positive CCR7 selection of CD45RO-negative cells yielded the naive CD8 cells, and terminally differentiated effector memory CD45RA+ cells were excluded. The donors, all of them Caucasian adults, lived in Nashville, Tennessee.

The clonotype originates from a man between 18 and 35 years old in good health. V and J are TRBV9 and TRBJ2-7, with D perhaps matching TRBD2 (5 bases). Sequenced: naive CD8+ T cells sorted from blood. The CDR3 sequence is CASSVRADSYEQYF. DNA for the CDR3: TGTGCCAGCAGCGTAAGAGCGGACTCCTACGAGCAGTACTTC.